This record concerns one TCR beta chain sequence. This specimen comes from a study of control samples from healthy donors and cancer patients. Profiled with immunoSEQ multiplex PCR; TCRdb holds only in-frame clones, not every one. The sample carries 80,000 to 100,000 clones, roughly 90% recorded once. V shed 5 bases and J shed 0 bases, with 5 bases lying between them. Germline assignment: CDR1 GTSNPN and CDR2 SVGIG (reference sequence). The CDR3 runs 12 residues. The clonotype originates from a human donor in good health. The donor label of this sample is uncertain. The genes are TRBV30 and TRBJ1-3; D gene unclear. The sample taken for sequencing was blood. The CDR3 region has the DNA TGTGCCTGGGGAAGCTCTGGAAACACCATATATTTT. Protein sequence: CAWGSSGNTIYF.